The 6 T cell receptor beta chains reported below all come from one sample, sequenced in a study of T cell repertoires in cytomegalovirus infection. No antigen has been identified for these receptors. MiXCR was run by TCRdb on the reads, yielding one entry per CDR3 protein. This sample yields about 920,000 distinct CDR3 sequences, of which roughly 30% are seen a single time; 11% to 15% belongs to the top ten. The starting material was cultured CD8+ T cells from PBMCs, obtained from culture after CMV antigen stimulation. These receptors were collected from a human donor in good health (CMV status not recorded). Some clones in this sample may be carry-over from other donors' samples.

The chain uses TRBV4-1 and TRBJ2-1; weak D call: TRBD1 (6 bases). The CDR3 is made up of 13 amino acids. V was shortened by 2 bases and J by 8 bases, with 10 bases between the two germline ends. Germline V gene sequence: CDR1 MGHRA, CDR2 YSYEKL. CDR3: CASSQTTGYEQFF. CDR3 sequence (DNA): TGCGCCAGCAGCCAAACAACAGGGTATGAGCAGTTCTTC.

This clonotype has just a few counts. V is TRBV12-3 or TRBV12-4 and J is TRBJ1-2, with D possibly matching TRBD1 (5 bases). The germline V and J ends were trimmed by 3 bases and 4 bases, with 9 bases remaining between them. There are 13 residues in the CDR3. The CDR3 DNA reads TGTGCCAGCAGTTTGACAGTCTCCTATGGCTACACCTTC. This codes for CASSLTVSYGYTF.

This clonotype appeared a few times. The chain carries TRBV7-2 and TRBJ1-4, with 7 positions matching TRBD1. CDR1 SGHTA and CDR2 FQGNSA come from the germline V gene. The CDR3 totals 13 residues. The ends lost 3 bases at V and 7 bases at J; junction bases unmatched: 2. The CDR3 is CASSLTGFEKLFF. The CDR3, as DNA: TGTGCCAGCAGCTTGACAGGGTTTGAAAAACTGTTTTTT. Together with reference TRBV7-2 and TRBJ1-4, the CDR3 gives the full variable domain: GAGVSQSPSNKVTEKGKDVELRCDPISGHTALYWYRQSLGQGLEFLIYFQGNSAPDKSGLPSDRFSAERTGGSVSTLTIQRTQQEDSAVYLCASSLTGFEKLFFGSGTQLSVL.

V usage is TRBV27 and J usage is TRBJ1-5; D is ambiguous. Per the germline V gene, CDR1 is MNHEY and CDR2 is SMNVEV (reference sequence). CDR3 size: 16 residues. Trimming took 0 bases from V and 7 from J, leaving 16 bases between them. CDR3 loop: CASSLSYTGPGQPQHF. The CDR3 DNA reads TGTGCCAGCAGTTTATCTTATACCGGGCCCGGACAGCCCCAGCATTTT.

The CDR3 reads CASSPEAEDRVSYGYTF. The CDR3 region has the DNA TGTGCCAGCAGCCCCGAAGCAGAGGACAGGGTCTCCTATGGCTACACCTTC. The chain combines TRBV9 with TRBJ1-2; 8 bases line up with TRBD1. There are 17 residues in the CDR3. Germline V CDR1 and CDR2: SGDLS, YYNGEE. After removal of 4 bases from V and 4 bases from J, the junction contained 15 bases not matched to a gene.

The V and J genes are TRBV24-1 and TRBJ2-2; 11 nucleotides line up with TRBD2. CDR1 KGHDR and CDR2 SFDVKD come from the germline V gene. The V gene end was trimmed by 9 bases and the J gene end by 6 bases; junction bases not matched to a gene: 5. The CDR3 contains 14 residues. The DNA of the CDR3 is TGTGCCACCGGTAGCGGGGGGGCCCCCGGGGAGCTGTTTTTT. Amino acid sequence: CATGSGGAPGELFF.